The text below deals with one TCR beta chain. The antigen remains undetermined. This sample stems from a study of T cells expressing NK-cell markers. Whole-study context: TCR beta repertoires came from sorted CD3+CD56+NKG2C+, CD3+CD56+NKG2C- and CD3+CD56-NKG2C+ T cells.

What made the TCR beta cDNA was 5'RACE template switching with UMIs. No DNA is given; TCRdb re-called the 5' RACE reads and lists each CDR3 protein once. There are 550,000 to 600,000 distinct CDR3 sequences in the sample, with approximately 4% held by the top ten. Findings and caveats of the study: Among several donors, these clonotypes also ranked first in the CD3+CD56-NKG2C+ fraction. Dominant NKG2C+ clonotypes accounted for 1.0-7.0% of CD8+ T cells in a handful of donors.

Sequenced: blood T cells: a sorted CD56 or NKG2C T cell subset, CD4+ or CD8+ T cells, or bulk PBMC T cells (not recorded which). This clonotype was obtained from a man younger than 35 in good health.

The CDR3 sequence: CAISPTSSNTGELFF. The V call is TRBV10-3, the J call TRBJ2-2. The CDR3 sequence is 15 residues long. Germline V lookup: CDR1 ENHRY, CDR2 SYGVKD.